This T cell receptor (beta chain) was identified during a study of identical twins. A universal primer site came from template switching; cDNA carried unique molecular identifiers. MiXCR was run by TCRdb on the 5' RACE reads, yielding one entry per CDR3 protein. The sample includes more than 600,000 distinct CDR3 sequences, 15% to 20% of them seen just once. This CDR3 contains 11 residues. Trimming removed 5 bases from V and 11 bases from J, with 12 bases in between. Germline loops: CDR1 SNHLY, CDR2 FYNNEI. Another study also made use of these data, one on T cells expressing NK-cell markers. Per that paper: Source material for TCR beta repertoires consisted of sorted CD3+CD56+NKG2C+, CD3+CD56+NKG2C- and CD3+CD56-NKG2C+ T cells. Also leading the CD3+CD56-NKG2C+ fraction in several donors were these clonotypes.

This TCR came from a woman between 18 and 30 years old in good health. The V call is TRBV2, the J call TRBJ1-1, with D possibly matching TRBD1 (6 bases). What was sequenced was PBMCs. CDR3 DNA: TGTGCCAGCAGTTCTCAGGGGCCGGCTTTCTTT. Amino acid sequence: CASSSQGPAFF.